This TCR beta chain was profiled in a study of human T cells and chemical hapten exposure (dated by TCRdb to the early 2020s). About the investigation overall: For sensitization, 2% DPC in acetone was applied to a roughly 2 cm by roughly 2 cm area of upper inner arm skin. Blood samples were taken from patients before sensitization (week 0) and then at 2, 6 and about 24 weeks after DPC sensitization. The patient cohort, mostly female, included alopecia areata with under or over 50% scalp involvement, alopecia totalis and alopecia universalis. Libraries were pooled for sequencing, and per-sample TCR yields varied mainly because of small differences in library volumes within the pool. Patch tests used Finn chambers with 0.01% DPC on the upper back, scored after 6 days by International Contact Dermatitis Research Group standards. The study tracked peripheral blood TCR repertoire changes in vivo during primary and secondary sensitization to the hapten diphenylcyclopropenone (DPC) in alopecia patients. About 29 alopecia patients gave blood for TCR sequencing at one to four time points (pre-sensitization, 2, 6 and 24 weeks). Throughout the study period of 20 to 30 weeks, patients also received therapeutic DPC doses to the scalp every week.

A note on this clonotype: No cognate antigen has been identified for it. The input lacks base qualities; no much larger clone sits a single base away.

The time point label of this sample denotes: pre-sensitization, week 0. The treatment or condition label here, explained by the study, means: therapeutic diphenylcyclopropenone sensitization with weekly scalp DPC. At each patch-test visit, blood was drawn before the patch test was applied. Patients were considered eligible if aged 18 to 70, diagnosed with alopecia and deemed suitable for DPC therapy, and patients were excluded if pregnant. Unfractionated whole blood was collected in Tempus Blood RNA tubes, and total RNA was extracted from that blood. Results and caveats for the whole study, not just this receptor: Repeated subsampling changed both the strength of the expansion versus patch-test correlation and the threshold at which that correlation became significant. Significantly more large CDR3 similarity clusters were formed by expanded TCRs than by pre-sensitization or healthy control sets, consistent with antigen-driven responses. The number of TCRs above 1 in 1000 frequency did not change with DPC sensitization; there was no evidence of global repertoire structure alterations. The number of PT1 expanded TCRs positively correlated with patch test score, significant at thresholds 8, 16 and 32 but not 4. All patients had alopecia, a presumed autoimmune disease, so their immune response might differ from that of healthy individuals.

Library construction relied on RACE. Sequencing was performed on a NextSeq 500. During library preparation, unique molecular identifiers were attached to individual cDNA molecules so that TCRs could be counted quantitatively and reproducibly. For every blood RNA sample, sequencing covered both the TCR alpha and TCR beta chains. In the authors' own workflow: Samples had a median of about 90,000 TCRs, with a range from roughly 20,000 to 700,000. V, J and CDR3 annotation of the TCR reads was performed with the Decombinator software suite. To make PS versus PT1 abundance plots, every sample was subsampled to the same number of TCRs (28,000). Expanded TCRs were defined as absent before sensitization and observed at least eight times at the 2-week time point. The public reads were reanalyzed by TCRdb: fastp trimming at Q25, MiXCR alignment, in-frame beta chains only. One record per CDR3 amino acid sequence lists the most common genes and DNA. The V and J calls come from TCRdb's annotation, not from the publication. A total of some 250,000 distinct CDR3 sequences appear in this sample, just under 8% of them only once. The ten top clones hold about 1.2% of the sample.

Counted from cysteine to phenylalanine, this CDR3 has 15 amino acids. Only the CDR3 DNA stays, 45 bases, in frame from base 1. From the germline V gene, CDR1 is MNHEY and CDR2 is SVGEGT. At the junction V is shortened by 4 bases and J by 1 base, with 11 bases in between. The receptor comes from a man younger than 30 with alopecia areata. Some clones in this sample may be carry-over from other donors' samples. The source material was whole blood, sampled in connection with sensitization to the hapten diphenylcyclopropenone (DPC). Rearrangement joined TRBV6-2 or TRBV6-3 to TRBJ1-5, with no D gene named confidently. CDR3 region: CASSLLARSNQPQHF. Read as DNA, the sequence is TGTGCCAGCAGTTTGTTGGCTAGGAGCAATCAGCCCCAGCATTTT.